The table lists the clone carrying this TCR beta chain with many counts. Regions amplified from RNA transcripts were the TCR beta CDR3 regions. TCR CDR3 underwent first-round RT-PCR with the HTBI primer set. TCRdb independently ran MiXCR on the multiplex PCR reads; one entry per CDR3 protein. Of 550,000 to 800,000 distinct CDR3 sequences in the sample, around 15% were seen once. The sample comes from a study of T cells in Graves' hyperthyroidism and ophthalmopathy. Each diagnosis was grounded in clinical symptoms, serum thyroxine and TRAb, thyroid ultrasound, and orbital computed tomography. PBMCs were sourced from less than 12 ml fresh peripheral blood. The sample consisted of blood. This TCR came from a man over 45 with Graves' hyperthyroidism.

CDR3 coding DNA: TGTGCCAGCAGCTCGCCCCTAAGACAGGGGCATGGCTACACCTTC. This sequence encodes CASSSPLRQGHGYTF. The V gene is TRBV7-2, the J gene TRBJ1-2, with 8 bases that match TRBD1. Looked up from germline, CDR1 is SGHTA and CDR2 is FQGNSA. V gave up 4 bases and J gave up 6 bases; unmatched junction bases: 10. The length of the CDR3 is 15 residues.